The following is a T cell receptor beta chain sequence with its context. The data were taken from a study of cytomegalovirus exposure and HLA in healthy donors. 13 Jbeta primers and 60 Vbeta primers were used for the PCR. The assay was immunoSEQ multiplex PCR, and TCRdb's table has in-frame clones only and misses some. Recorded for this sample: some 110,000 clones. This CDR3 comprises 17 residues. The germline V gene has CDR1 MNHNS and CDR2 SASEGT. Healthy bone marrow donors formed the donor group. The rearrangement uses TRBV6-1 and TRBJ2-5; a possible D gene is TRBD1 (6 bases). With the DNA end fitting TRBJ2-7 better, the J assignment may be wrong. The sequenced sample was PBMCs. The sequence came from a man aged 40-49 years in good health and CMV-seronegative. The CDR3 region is CASSEALFQGYSYEQYF. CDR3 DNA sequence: TGTGCCAGCAGTGAAGCCTTATTCCAGGGGTACTCCTACGAGCAGTACTTC.